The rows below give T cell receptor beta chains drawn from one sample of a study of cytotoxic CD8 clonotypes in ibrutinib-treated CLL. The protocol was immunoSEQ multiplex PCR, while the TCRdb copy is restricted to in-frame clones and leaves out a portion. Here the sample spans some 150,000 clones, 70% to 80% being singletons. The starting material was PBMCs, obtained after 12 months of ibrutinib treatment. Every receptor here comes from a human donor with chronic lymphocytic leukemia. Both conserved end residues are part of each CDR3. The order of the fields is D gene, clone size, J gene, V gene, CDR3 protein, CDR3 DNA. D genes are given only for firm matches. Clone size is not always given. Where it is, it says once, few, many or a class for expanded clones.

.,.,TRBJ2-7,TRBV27,CASSSSGPWEQYF,TGTGCCAGCAGTTCCTCGGGGCCCTGGGAGCAGTACTTC
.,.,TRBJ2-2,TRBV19,CASREYSGELFF,TGTGCCAGTAGGGAGTACTCCGGGGAGCTGTTTTTT
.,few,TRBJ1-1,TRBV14,CASSRAVNTEAFF,TGTGCCAGCAGTCGAGCCGTAAACACTGAAGCTTTCTTT
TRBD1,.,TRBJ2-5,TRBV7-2,CASSSMGQGGETQYF,TGTGCCAGCAGCTCGATGGGACAGGGAGGCGAGACCCAGTACTTC
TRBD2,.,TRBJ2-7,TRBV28,CASSPAGTSGRNEQYF,TGTGCCAGCAGTCCGGCCGGGACTAGCGGGAGAAACGAGCAGTACTTC
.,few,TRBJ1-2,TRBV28,CASSSPYGYTF,TGTGCCAGCAGTTCCCCCTACGGCTACACCTTC
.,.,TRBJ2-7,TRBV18,CASSPVEAYEQYF,TGTGCCAGCTCACCGGTAGAGGCCTACGAGCAGTACTTC
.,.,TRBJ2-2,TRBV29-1,CSTSGAINTGELFF,TGCAGCACCTCCGGGGCTATCAACACCGGGGAGCTGTTTTTT
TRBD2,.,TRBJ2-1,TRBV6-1,CASSQTSGNLGEQFF,TGTGCCAGCAGTCAAACTAGCGGGAATCTAGGAGAGCAGTTCTTC
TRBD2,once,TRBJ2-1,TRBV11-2,CASSLRGGGEQFF,TGTGCCAGCAGCCTCCGGGGGGGCGGTGAGCAGTTCTTC
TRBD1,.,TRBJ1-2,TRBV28,CATRLPGGAYGYTF,TGTGCCACCAGACTCCCAGGGGGCGCGTATGGCTACACCTTC
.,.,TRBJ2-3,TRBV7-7,CASSLTGTDTQYF,TGTGCCAGCAGCCTGACGGGGACAGATACGCAGTATTTT
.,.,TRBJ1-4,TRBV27,CASSYGPLATNEKLFF,TGTGCCAGCAGTTACGGACCCCTCGCGACTAATGAAAAACTGTTTTTT
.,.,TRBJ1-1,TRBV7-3,CASSLRVRGTEAFF,TGTGCCAGCAGCTTACGGGTGAGGGGCACTGAAGCTTTCTTT
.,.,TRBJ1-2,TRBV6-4,CASSANPQYGYTF,TGTGCCAGCAGTGCCAACCCCCAATATGGCTACACCTTC
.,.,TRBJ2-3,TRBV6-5,CASRTSTDTQYF,TGTGCCAGCAGGACTAGCACAGATACGCAGTATTTT
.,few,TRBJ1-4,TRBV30,CASHRGEKLFF,TGTGCCTCTCATCGAGGAGAAAAACTGTTTTTT
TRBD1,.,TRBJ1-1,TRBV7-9,CASRAGTGHTEAFF,TGTGCCAGCAGAGCCGGGACAGGACACACTGAAGCTTTCTTT
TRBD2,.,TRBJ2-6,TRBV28,CASSLRPGGSGANVLTF,TGTGCCAGCAGTTTAAGGCCGGGGGGATCTGGGGCCAACGTCCTGACTTTC
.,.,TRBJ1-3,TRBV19,CASSLGKISGNTIYF,TGTGCCAGTAGCTTGGGGAAGATCTCTGGAAACACCATATATTTT
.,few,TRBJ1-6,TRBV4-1,CASRRETTGLNSPLHF,TGCGCCAGCAGGCGAGAGACGACAGGACTGAATTCACCCCTCCACTTT
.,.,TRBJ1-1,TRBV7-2,CASSLVGGDTEAFF,TGTGCCAGCAGCTTAGTCGGTGGGGACACTGAAGCTTTCTTT
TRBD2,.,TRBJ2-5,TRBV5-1,CASSFWSGGAGETQYF,TGCGCCAGCAGCTTTTGGAGCGGGGGGGCCGGGGAGACCCAGTACTTC
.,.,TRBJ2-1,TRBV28,CASSSGGGGDEQFF,TGTGCCAGCAGTTCTGGGGGGGGCGGCGATGAGCAGTTCTTC
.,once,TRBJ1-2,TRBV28,CASSLPRGAVYGYTF,TGTGCCAGCAGTTTACCCCGGGGGGCCGTCTATGGCTACACCTTC
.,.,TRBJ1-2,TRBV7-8,CASSPQPGRGGVDGYTF,TGTGCCAGCAGCCCCCAGCCAGGGCGGGGGGGGGTAGATGGCTACACCTTC
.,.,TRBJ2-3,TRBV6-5,CASRVGYRDTQYF,TGTGCCAGCAGGGTTGGTTATAGGGATACGCAGTATTTT
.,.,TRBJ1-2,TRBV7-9,CASSLGVALYGYTF,TGTGCCAGCAGCTTAGGGGTAGCGCTCTATGGCTACACCTTC
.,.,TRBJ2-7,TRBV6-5,CASSESTGIYEQYF,TGTGCCAGCAGTGAATCGACAGGTATCTACGAGCAGTACTTC
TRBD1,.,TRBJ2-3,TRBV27,CASSFGQGVVDTQYF,TGTGCCAGCAGTTTTGGACAGGGGGTGGTAGATACGCAGTATTTT
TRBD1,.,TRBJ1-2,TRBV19,CASRGQGLNYGYTF,TGTGCCAGTAGAGGACAGGGACTTAACTATGGCTACACCTTC
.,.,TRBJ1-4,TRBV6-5,CASSRFGMDEKLFF,TGTGCCAGCAGTCGGTTTGGGATGGATGAAAAACTGTTTTTT
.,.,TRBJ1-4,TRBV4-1,CASSQDTGSRGKLFF,TGCGCCAGCAGCCAAGACACGGGCAGCCGTGGAAAACTGTTTTTT
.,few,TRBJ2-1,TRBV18,CASSSLELRGNEQFF,TGTGCCAGCTCATCCCTAGAGTTAAGGGGCAATGAGCAGTTCTTC
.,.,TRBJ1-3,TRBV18,CASSPPTLNTIYF,TGTGCCAGCTCACCGCCCACACTAAACACCATATATTTT
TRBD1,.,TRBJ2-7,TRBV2,CASTGQGTDEQYF,TGTGCCAGCACTGGACAGGGCACCGACGAGCAGTACTTC
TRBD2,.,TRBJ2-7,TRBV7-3,CASSSGLAGGYEQYF,TGTGCCAGCAGCTCGGGACTAGCGGGAGGGTACGAGCAGTACTTC
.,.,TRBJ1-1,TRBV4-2,CASSHYGNTEAFF,TGTGCCAGCAGCCATTACGGGAACACTGAAGCTTTCTTT
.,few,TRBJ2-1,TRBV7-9,CASSLPRSQGVNNEQFF,TGTGCCAGCAGCTTACCCCGATCTCAAGGGGTCAACAATGAGCAGTTCTTC
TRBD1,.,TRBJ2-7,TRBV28,CAISGGQGSYEQYF,TGTGCCATCTCAGGGGGCCAGGGGTCCTACGAGCAGTACTTC
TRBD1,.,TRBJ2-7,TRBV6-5,CASSKETGGLGEQYF,TGTGCCAGCAGCAAGGAGACAGGGGGTTTAGGCGAGCAGTACTTC
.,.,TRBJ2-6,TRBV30,CARGGFASGANVLTF,TGTGCCCGAGGGGGGTTTGCCTCTGGGGCCAACGTCCTGACTTTC
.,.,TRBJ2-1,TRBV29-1,CSVGGESGPRSSYNEQFF,TGCAGCGTTGGTGGGGAGTCGGGCCCCCGGAGCTCCTACAATGAGCAGTTCTTC
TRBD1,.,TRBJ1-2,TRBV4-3,CASSQESTGGYYYGYTF,TGCGCCAGCAGCCAAGAATCCACAGGGGGTTACTACTATGGCTACACCTTC
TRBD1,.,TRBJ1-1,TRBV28,CASSSGGQGNTEAFF,TGTGCCAGCAGTTCCGGGGGACAGGGGAACACTGAAGCTTTCTTT
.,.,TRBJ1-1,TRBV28,CASREGRANTEAFF,TGTGCCAGCAGAGAGGGACGGGCGAACACTGAAGCTTTCTTT
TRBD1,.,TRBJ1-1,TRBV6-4,CASSPGGGTEAFF,TGTGCCAGTAGCCCAGGGGGCGGCACTGAAGCTTTCTTT
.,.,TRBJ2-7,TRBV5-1,CASSLLGVSYEQYF,TGCGCCAGCAGTTTGTTGGGGGTCTCCTACGAGCAGTACTTC
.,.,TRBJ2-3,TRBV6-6,CASTRTSTDTQYF,TGTGCCAGCACAAGGACTAGCACAGATACGCAGTATTTT
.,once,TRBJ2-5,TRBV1,CTSSPGLQGLAVETQYF,TGCACCAGCAGCCCCGGACTGCAGGGACTAGCGGTTGAGACCCAGTACTTC
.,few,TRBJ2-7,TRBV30,CAWSAGQWEQYF,TGTGCCTGGAGCGCAGGCCAATGGGAGCAGTACTTC